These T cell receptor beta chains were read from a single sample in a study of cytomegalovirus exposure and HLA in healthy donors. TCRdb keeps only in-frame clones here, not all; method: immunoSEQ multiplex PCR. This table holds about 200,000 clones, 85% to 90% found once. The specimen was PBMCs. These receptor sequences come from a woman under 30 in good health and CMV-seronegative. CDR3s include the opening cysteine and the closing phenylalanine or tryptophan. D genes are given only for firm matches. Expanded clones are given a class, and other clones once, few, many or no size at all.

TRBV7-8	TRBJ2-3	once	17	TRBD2	CASSLQSGGRVTDTQYF	TGTGCCAGCAGCCTTCAGTCGGGCGGGAGAGTTACAGATACGCAGTATTTT
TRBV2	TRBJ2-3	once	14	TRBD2	CASSPGGDQDTQYF	TGTGCCAGCAGCCCGGGAGGAGACCAGGATACGCAGTATTTT
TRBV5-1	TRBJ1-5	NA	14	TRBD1	CARPGQGLGQPQHF	TGCGCCAGACCTGGACAGGGGCTTGGTCAGCCCCAGCATTTT
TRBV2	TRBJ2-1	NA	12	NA	CASRALGGEQFF	TGTGCCAGCAGAGCCCTCGGGGGTGAGCAGTTCTTC
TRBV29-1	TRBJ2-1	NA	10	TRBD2	CGGGPDEQFF	TGCGGGGGAGGGCCGGATGAGCAGTTCTTC
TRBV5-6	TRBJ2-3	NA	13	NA	CASSAGSTDTQYF	TGTGCCAGCAGCGCGGGGAGCACAGATACGCAGTATTTT
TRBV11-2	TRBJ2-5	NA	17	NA	CASSLDPTAGAQETQYF	TGTGCCAGCAGCTTAGATCCGACGGCGGGGGCACAAGAGACCCAGTACTTC
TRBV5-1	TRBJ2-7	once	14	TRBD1	CASSFGQGIYGQYF	TGCGCCAGCAGCTTTGGACAGGGGATTTACGGGCAGTACTTC
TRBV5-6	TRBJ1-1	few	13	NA	CASSLGMNTEAFF	TGTGCCAGCAGCTTGGGTATGAACACTGAAGCTTTCTTT
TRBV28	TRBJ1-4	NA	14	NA	CASRLQGIGEKLFF	TGTGCCAGCAGGTTGCAGGGAATTGGAGAAAAACTGTTTTTT
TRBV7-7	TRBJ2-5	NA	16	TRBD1	CASSLARDRGGETQYF	TGTGCTAGCAGCTTAGCCCGGGACAGGGGTGGGGAGACCCAGTACTTC
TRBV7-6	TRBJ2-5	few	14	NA	CASSPGRGKETQYF	TGTGCCAGCAGCCCCGGCCGGGGAAAAGAGACCCAGTACTTC
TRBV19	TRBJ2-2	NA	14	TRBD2	CASSVAGHTGELFF	TGTGCCAGTTCCGTAGCGGGACACACCGGGGAGCTGTTTTTT
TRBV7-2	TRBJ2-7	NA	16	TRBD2	CASSNNPGTRSYEQYF	TGTGCCAGCAGCAATAACCCCGGGACTAGAAGCTACGAGCAGTACTTC
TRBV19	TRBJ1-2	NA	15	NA	CASSTRQEVNYGYTF	TGTGCCAGTAGTACCAGACAGGAAGTAAACTATGGCTACACCTTC
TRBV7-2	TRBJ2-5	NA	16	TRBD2	CASSSGGLARRETQYF	TGTGCCAGCAGCTCCGGGGGACTAGCGAGACGGGAGACCCAGTACTTC
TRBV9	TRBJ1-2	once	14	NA	CASSVNITNYGYTF	TGTGCCAGCAGCGTTAACATCACTAACTATGGCTACACCTTC
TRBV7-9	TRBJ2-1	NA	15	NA	CASSLARGRSDEQFF	TGTGCCAGCAGCCTAGCTAGGGGCAGGAGCGATGAGCAGTTCTTC
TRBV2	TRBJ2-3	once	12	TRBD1	CASRTGVDTQYF	TGTGCCTCTCGGACAGGGGTGGATACGCAGTATTTT
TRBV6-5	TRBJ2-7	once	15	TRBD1	CASRGLTGSPYEQYF	TGTGCCAGCAGGGGGTTGACAGGGTCTCCCTACGAGCAGTACTTC
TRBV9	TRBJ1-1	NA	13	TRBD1	CASSGQGNTEAFF	TGTGCCAGCAGCGGACAGGGGAACACTGAAGCTTTCTTT
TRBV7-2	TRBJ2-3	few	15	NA	CASSQQRLSTDTQYF	TGTGCCAGCAGCCAGCAGCGGCTTAGCACAGATACGCAGTATTTT
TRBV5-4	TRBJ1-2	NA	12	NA	CASTNRWRGYTF	TGTGCCAGTACGAACAGGTGGCGTGGCTACACCTTC